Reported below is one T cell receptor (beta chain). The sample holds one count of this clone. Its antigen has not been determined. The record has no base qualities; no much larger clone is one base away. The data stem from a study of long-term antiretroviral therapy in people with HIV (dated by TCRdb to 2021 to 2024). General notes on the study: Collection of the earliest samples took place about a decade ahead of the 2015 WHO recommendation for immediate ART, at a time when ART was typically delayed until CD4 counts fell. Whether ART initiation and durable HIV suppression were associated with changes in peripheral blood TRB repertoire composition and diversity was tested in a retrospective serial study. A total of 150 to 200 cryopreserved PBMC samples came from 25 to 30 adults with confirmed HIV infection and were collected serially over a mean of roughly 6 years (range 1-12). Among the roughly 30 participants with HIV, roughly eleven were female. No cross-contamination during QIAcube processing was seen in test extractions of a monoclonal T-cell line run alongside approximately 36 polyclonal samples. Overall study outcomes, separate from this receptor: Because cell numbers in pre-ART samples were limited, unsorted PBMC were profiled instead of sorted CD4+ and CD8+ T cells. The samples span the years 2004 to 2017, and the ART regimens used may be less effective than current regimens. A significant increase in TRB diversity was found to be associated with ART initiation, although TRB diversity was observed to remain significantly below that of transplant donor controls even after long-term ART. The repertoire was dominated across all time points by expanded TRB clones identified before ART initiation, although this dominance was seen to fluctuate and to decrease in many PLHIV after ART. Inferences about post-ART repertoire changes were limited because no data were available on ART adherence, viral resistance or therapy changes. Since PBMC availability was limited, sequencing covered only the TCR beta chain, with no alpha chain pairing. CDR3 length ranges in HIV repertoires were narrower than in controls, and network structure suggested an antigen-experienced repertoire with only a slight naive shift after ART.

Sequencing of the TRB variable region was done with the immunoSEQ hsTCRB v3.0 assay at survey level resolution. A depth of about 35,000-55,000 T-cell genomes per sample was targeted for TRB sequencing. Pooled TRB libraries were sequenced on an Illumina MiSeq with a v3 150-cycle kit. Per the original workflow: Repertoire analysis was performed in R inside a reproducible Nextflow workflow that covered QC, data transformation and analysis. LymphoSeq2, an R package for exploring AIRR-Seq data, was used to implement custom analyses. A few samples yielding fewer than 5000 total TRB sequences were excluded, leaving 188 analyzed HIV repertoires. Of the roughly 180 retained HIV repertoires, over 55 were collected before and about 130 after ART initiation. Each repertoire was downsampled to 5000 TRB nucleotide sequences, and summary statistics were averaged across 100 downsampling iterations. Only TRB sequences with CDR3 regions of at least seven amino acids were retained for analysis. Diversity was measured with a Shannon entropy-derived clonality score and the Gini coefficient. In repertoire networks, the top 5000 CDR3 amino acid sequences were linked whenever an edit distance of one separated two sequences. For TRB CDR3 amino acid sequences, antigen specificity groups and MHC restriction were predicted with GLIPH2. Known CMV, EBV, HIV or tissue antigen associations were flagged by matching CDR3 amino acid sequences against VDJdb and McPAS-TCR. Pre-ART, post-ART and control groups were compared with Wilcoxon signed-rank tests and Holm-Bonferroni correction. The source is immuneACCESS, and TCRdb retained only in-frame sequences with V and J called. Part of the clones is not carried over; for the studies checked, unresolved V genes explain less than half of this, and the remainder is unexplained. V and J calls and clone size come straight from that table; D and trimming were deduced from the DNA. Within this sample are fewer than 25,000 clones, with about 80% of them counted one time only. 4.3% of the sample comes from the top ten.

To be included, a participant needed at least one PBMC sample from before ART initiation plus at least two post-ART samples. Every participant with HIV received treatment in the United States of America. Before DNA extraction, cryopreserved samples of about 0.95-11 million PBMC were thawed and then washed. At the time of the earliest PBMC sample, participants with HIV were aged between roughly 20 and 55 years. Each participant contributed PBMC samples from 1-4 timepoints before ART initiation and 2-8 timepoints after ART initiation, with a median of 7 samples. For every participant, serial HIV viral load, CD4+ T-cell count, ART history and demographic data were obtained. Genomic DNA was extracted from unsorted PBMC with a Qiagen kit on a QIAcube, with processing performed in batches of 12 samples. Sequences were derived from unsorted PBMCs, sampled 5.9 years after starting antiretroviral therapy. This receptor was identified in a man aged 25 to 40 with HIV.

The nucleotides are TGTGCCAGCAGATCCGGAGATCAGCCCCAGCATTTT. It is translated as CASRSGDQPQHF. This chain is built from TRBV28 and TRBJ1-5; the D gene is unclear. From cysteine to phenylalanine, the CDR3 is 12 amino acids long. Just the 36-base CDR3 DNA is kept, in frame starting at base 1. CDR1 and CDR2, looked up from the germline V gene, are MDHEN and SYDVKM. V was cut back by 6 bases and J by 5 bases, leaving a gap of 8 bases between them. Reference TRBV28 and TRBJ1-5 genes cover what lies past the CDR3, so the full variable domain is DVKVTQSSRYLVKRTGEKVFLECVQDMDHENMFWYRQDPGLGLRLIYFSYDVKMKEKGDIPEGYSVSREKKERFSLILESASTNQTSMYLCASRSGDQPQHFGDGTRLSIL.